The rows below give T cell receptor beta chains drawn from one sample of a study of cytotoxic CD8 clonotypes in ibrutinib-treated CLL. Only in-frame clones appear in the TCRdb table, and some are missing; sequencing was by immunoSEQ multiplex PCR. The sample carries more than 70,000 clones, around 79% recorded once. Sequencing was performed on PBMCs, taken after 12 months of ibrutinib treatment. All receptors come from a human donor with chronic lymphocytic leukemia. The CDR3 runs from the conserved cysteine through the conserved F or W. Fields, in order: J gene, V gene, clone size, D gene, CDR3 protein, CDR3 DNA. A D gene is named only where the DNA matches it firmly. For some rows the clone size is stated as once, few or many, or as a class when expanded; others skip it.

TRBJ2-7 | TRBV7-9 | few | - | CASSLSGSSYEQYF | TGTGCCAGCAGCTTATCGGGGAGCTCCTACGAGCAGTACTTC
TRBJ2-1 | TRBV19 | - | - | CASNPRGSSYNEQFF | TGTGCCAGTAATCCTCGGGGGAGCTCCTACAATGAGCAGTTCTTC
TRBJ2-7 | TRBV5-1 | - | TRBD1 | CASSWYGQGNGEQYF | TGCGCCAGCAGCTGGTATGGACAGGGAAATGGCGAGCAGTACTTC
TRBJ2-7 | TRBV5-1 | - | - | CASSLAFRTDGYEQYF | TGCGCCAGCAGCTTGGCCTTCCGGACGGACGGCTACGAGCAGTACTTC
TRBJ1-2 | TRBV28 | - | - | CASAPANRESDGYTF | TGTGCCAGCGCACCGGCAAACAGGGAAAGTGATGGCTACACCTTC
TRBJ1-1 | TRBV10-3 | - | TRBD1 | CASTTIPGRDSKAFF | TGTGCCAGCACAACGATCCCGGGACGGGACAGCAAAGCTTTCTTT
TRBJ2-1 | TRBV9 | - | - | CASSPGVNEQFF | TGTGCCAGCAGCCCGGGGGTAAATGAGCAGTTCTTC
TRBJ2-7 | TRBV5-1 | - | TRBD1 | CASSPPGTGIYEQYF | TGCGCCAGCAGCCCCCCCGGGACAGGGATATACGAGCAGTACTTC
TRBJ2-1 | TRBV7-8 | - | - | CAGGSQGRGFSGEQFF | TGTGCCGGAGGCTCTCAAGGTCGGGGTTTCTCTGGTGAGCAGTTCTTC
TRBJ1-1 | TRBV5-1 | few | - | CASSWETPGEAFF | TGCGCCAGCAGCTGGGAGACCCCGGGGGAAGCTTTCTTT
TRBJ2-7 | TRBV2 | - | - | CASRRGYEQYF | TGTGCCAGCAGGAGGGGGTACGAGCAGTACTTC
TRBJ2-3 | TRBV30 | - | - | CAWSPGLVTQYF | TGTGCCTGGAGCCCGGGCCTCGTTACGCAGTATTTT
TRBJ1-4 | TRBV4-2 | - | - | CASSHPGTFEKLFF | TGTGCCAGCAGCCACCCCGGGACATTCGAAAAACTGTTTTTT
TRBJ1-1 | TRBV5-4 | - | - | CASSQPKQANTEAFF | TGTGCCAGCAGCCAACCCAAACAGGCGAACACTGAAGCTTTCTTT
TRBJ2-7 | TRBV6-6 | - | - | CASSLPTYEQYF | TGTGCCAGCAGTCTCCCTACCTACGAGCAGTACTTC
TRBJ2-7 | TRBV5-1 | - | TRBD2 | CASSLGLAGTYEQYF | TGCGCCAGCAGCTTGGGACTAGCGGGGACCTACGAGCAGTACTTC
TRBJ1-1 | TRBV9 | once | TRBD1 | CASGNQGGSEAFF | TGTGCCAGCGGAAACCAGGGGGGCTCTGAAGCTTTCTTT
TRBJ1-6 | TRBV19 | - | - | CASTLGEAGRSPLHF | TGTGCCAGTACCCTGGGGGAGGCCGGCCGTTCACCCCTCCACTTT
TRBJ2-7 | TRBV7-9 | - | - | CASSLAGRHEQYF | TGTGCCAGCAGCTTAGCGGGGCGCCACGAGCAGTACTTC
TRBJ2-1 | TRBV21-1 | - | - | CASSDTGFLFDEQFF | TGTGCCAGCAGCGATACAGGATTCTTATTCGATGAGCAGTTCTTC
TRBJ2-7 | TRBV10-1 | once | TRBD2 | CASSDTSGGPDYEQYF | TGCGCCAGCAGTGACACTAGCGGGGGCCCAGACTACGAGCAGTACTTC
TRBJ1-1 | TRBV30 | many | - | CAWSLGVGAFF | TGTGCCTGGAGTCTGGGGGTTGGAGCTTTCTTT
TRBJ2-7 | TRBV6-5 | - | - | CASSGGMTYEQYF | TGTGCCAGCAGTGGCGGGATGACCTACGAGCAGTACTTC
TRBJ2-4 | TRBV21-1 | - | - | CASTGPRAKNIQYF | TGTGCCAGCACCGGACCCCGGGCCAAAAACATTCAGTACTTC
TRBJ2-5 | TRBV28 | - | TRBD1 | CASSAFSFSGQEETQYF | TGTGCCAGCAGCGCCTTTTCATTCTCGGGACAGGAAGAGACCCAGTACTTC
TRBJ2-7 | TRBV6-5 | - | - | CASSYSGPWGSEQYF | TGTGCCAGCAGTTACTCGGGCCCCTGGGGGAGTGAGCAGTACTTC
TRBJ1-1 | TRBV11-3 | - | - | CASSAGGGSHEAFF | TGTGCCAGCAGCGCCGGTGGGGGCTCCCATGAAGCTTTCTTT
TRBJ2-5 | TRBV7-9 | few | - | CASSLEQGRGTQYF | TGTGCCAGCAGCTTAGAACAGGGTCGCGGGACCCAGTACTTC
TRBJ2-7 | TRBV28 | - | - | CASSPVGAVSYEQYF | TGTGCCAGCAGCCCGGTCGGGGCCGTCTCCTACGAGCAGTACTTC
TRBJ2-7 | TRBV9 | - | - | CASSSDGYEQYF | TGTGCCAGCAGCTCAGACGGCTACGAGCAGTACTTC
TRBJ2-1 | TRBV7-8 | few | TRBD2 | CASSLDSGVAWVF | TGTGCCAGCAGCTTGGATAGCGGGGTCGCTTGGGTCTTC